This note documents a single T cell receptor beta chain sequence. This entry comes from a study of control samples from healthy donors and cancer patients. TCRdb's table, derived via immunoSEQ multiplex PCR, lists solely in-frame clones and lacks some. The sample has about 130,000 clones, approximately 94% seen once. Trimming removed 5 bases from V and 3 bases from J; junction bases left unmatched: 9. The CDR3 contains 16 residues. Germline assignment: CDR1 SEHNR and CDR2 FQNEAQ (reference sequence). Sample: PBMCs. This clonotype was sampled from a man aged 45-65 years with head and neck cancer. J is TRBJ2-7 and V is TRBV7-9; 11 bases map to TRBD2. Here the CDR3 DNA reads TGTGCCAGCAGCGCCGGGACTAGCGGTTCCCTCTACGAGCAGTACTTC. This gives the protein CASSAGTSGSLYEQYF.